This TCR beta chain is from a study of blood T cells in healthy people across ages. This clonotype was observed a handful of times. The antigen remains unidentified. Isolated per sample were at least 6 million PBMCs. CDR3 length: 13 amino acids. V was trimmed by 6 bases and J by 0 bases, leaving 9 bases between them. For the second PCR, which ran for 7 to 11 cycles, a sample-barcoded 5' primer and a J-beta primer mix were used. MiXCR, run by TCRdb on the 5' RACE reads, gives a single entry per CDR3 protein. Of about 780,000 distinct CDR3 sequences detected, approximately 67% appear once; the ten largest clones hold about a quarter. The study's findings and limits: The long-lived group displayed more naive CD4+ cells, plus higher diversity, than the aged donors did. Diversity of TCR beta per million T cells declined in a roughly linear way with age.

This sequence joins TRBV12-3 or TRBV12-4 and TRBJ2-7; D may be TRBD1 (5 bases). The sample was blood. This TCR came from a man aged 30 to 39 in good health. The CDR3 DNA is TGTGCCAGCAGATTGGACACCTCCTACGAGCAGTACTTC. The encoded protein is CASRLDTSYEQYF.